This T cell receptor (beta chain) derives from a study of blood T cell repertoires in COVID-19. The wider study: Italy, Spain and the United States were the sources of the convalescent and acute COVID-19 samples. T cells, B-cell-depleted T cells, or PBMCs supplied cDNA or gDNA.

TCRdb's table, derived via immunoSEQ multiplex PCR, lists solely in-frame clones and lacks some. This sample has approximately 230,000 clones; approximately 80% occur once, and the top ten carry roughly 4%. The CDR3 sequence is 15 residues long. Trimming removed 0 bases from V and 2 bases from J; junction bases left unmatched: 1. CDR1 KGHSH and CDR2 LQKENI come from the germline V gene. The clonotype comes from a middle-aged woman with active or convalescent COVID-19. The chain recombines TRBV18 with TRBJ2-7, with 10 bases that match TRBD2. Sequencing used peripheral blood. Written as DNA, the CDR3 is TGTGCCAGCTCACCACCCCTAGCGGGGGCCTACGAGCAGTACTTC. Translated: CASSPPLAGAYEQYF.